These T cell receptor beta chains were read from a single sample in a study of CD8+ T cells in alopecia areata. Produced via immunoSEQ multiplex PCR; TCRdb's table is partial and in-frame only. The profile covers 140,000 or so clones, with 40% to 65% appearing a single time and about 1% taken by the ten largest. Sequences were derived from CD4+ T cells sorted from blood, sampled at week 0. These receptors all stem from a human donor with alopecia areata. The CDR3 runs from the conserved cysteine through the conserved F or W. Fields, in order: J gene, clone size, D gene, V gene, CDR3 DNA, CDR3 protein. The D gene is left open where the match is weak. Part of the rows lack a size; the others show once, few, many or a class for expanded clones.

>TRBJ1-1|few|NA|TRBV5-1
TGCGCCAGCAGCTTGGAAGGGGTGAACACTGAAGCTTTCTTT
CASSLEGVNTEAFF
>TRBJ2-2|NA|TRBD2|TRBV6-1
TGTGCCAGCACGACTAGCGGGACCACCGGGGAGCTGTTTTTT
CASTTSGTTGELFF
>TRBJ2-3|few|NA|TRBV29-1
TGCAGCGTGAACCTTGGGACAGATACGCAGTATTTT
CSVNLGTDTQYF
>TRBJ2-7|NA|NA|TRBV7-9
TGTGCCAGCAGCCGAACCAGCGAGTACGAGCAGTACTTC
CASSRTSEYEQYF
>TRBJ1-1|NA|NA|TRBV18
TGTGCCAGCTCACCGGACGGACACTTTAACACTGAAGCTTTCTTT
CASSPDGHFNTEAFF
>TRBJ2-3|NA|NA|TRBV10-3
TGTGCCATCGGGAGCGGCTACACAGATACGCAGTATTTT
CAIGSGYTDTQYF
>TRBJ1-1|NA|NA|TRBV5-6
TGTGCCAGCAGCCTCCGGATCTTGAACACTGAAGCTTTCTTT
CASSLRILNTEAFF
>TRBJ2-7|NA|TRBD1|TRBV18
TGTGCCAGCTCACCGGGACAGGGGTACTACGAGCAGTACTTC
CASSPGQGYYEQYF
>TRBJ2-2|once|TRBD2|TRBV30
TGTGCCCGAGCCTTAATCGCTAGCGGGGGATTCACCGGGGAGCTGTTTTTT
CARALIASGGFTGELFF
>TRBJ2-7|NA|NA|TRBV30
TGTGCCTGGAGTTCTTACTACGAGCAGTACTTC
CAWSSYYEQYF
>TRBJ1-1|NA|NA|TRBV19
TGTGCCAGTAGTGTACCTGGGGGCACTGAAGCTTTCTTT
CASSVPGGTEAFF
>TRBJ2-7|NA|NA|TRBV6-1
TGTGCCAGCAGTGAAGTGGACAATCCCTACGAGCAGTACTTC
CASSEVDNPYEQYF
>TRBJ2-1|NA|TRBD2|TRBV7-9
TGTGCCAGCAGTCACCCGGCGGTGATAGCGGGAGACTACAACAATGAGCAGTTCTTC
CASSHPAVIAGDYNNEQFF
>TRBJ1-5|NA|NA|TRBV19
TGTGCCAGTAGTATCGGGAGGAATCAGCCCCAGCATTTT
CASSIGRNQPQHF
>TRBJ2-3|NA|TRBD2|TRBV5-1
TGCGCCAGCAGCTTGAGAGCGGGAGGTACAGATACGCAGTATTTT
CASSLRAGGTDTQYF
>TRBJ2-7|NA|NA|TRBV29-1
TGCAGCGTTGTGTTTGGGGCCGAGCAGTACTTC
CSVVFGAEQYF
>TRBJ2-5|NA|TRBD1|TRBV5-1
TGCGCCAGCAGCCTGGGGGACAGTCAAGAGACCCAGTACTTC
CASSLGDSQETQYF
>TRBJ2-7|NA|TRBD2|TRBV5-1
TGCGCCAGCAGCTTGGACGGGAGGCGGGAGCAGTACTTC
CASSLDGRREQYF
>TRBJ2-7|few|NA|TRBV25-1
TGTGCCAGCAGTCCTACCTCCCGTGGGGAGCAGTACTTC
CASSPTSRGEQYF
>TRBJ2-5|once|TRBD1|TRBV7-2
TGTGCCAGCAGCCCGGGACAGGGGAGCCCCAAACAAGAGACCCAGTACTTC
CASSPGQGSPKQETQYF
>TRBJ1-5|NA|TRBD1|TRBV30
TGTGCCTGGAGTAAAGGACAGGGGGAGGATCAGCCCCAGCATTTT
CAWSKGQGEDQPQHF
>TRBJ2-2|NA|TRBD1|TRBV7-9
TGTGCCAGCAGCACCAGACAGGGATCGGGGGAGCTGTTTTTT
CASSTRQGSGELFF
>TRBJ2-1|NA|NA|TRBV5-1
TGCGCCAGCACTGCGGTGGACAGCCAAAACAATGAGCAGTTCTTC
CASTAVDSQNNEQFF
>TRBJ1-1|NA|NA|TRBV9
TGTGCCAGCAGCCCCTCAGCGGCTGGCGACACTGAAGCTTTCTTT
CASSPSAAGDTEAFF
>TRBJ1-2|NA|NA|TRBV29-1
TGCAGCGCGGGAGGGGGCTACACCTTC
CSAGGGYTF
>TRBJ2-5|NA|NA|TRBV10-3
TGTGCCATCAGTGAGTCTCAAGAGACCCAGTACTTC
CAISESQETQYF
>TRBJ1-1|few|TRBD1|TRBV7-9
TGTGCCAGCAGCTCACAGGACAGGGGAAACCAGGCTTTCTTT
CASSSQDRGNQAFF
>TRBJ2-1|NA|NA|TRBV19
TGTGCCAGTAGGCGACCCTCCTACAATGAGCAGTTCTTC
CASRRPSYNEQFF
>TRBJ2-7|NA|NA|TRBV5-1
TGCGCCAGCTCTCGCCTGGCGGGCGGCTCCTACGAGCAGTACTTC
CASSRLAGGSYEQYF
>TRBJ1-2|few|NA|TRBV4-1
TGCGCCAGCAGCCCGAGGGGTGACTATGGCTACACCTTC
CASSPRGDYGYTF
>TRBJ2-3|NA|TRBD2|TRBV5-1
TGCGCCAGCAGCGCGGCGACTAGCGGATACACAGATACGCAGTATTTT
CASSAATSGYTDTQYF